This entry is about one T cell receptor beta chain. Sequenced by immunoSEQ multiplex PCR; TCRdb stores in-frame clones only, minus some. In the table there are about 280,000 clones, around 91% of which are singletons. The record originates from a study of blood T cell repertoires in COVID-19. Germline V gene lookup returns CDR1 SGHDN and CDR2 FVKESK. Deletions cut 3 bases from V and 2 bases from J, with 13 bases between. The CDR3 runs 15 residues. The sequence was obtained from a woman under 30 with acute COVID-19. The gene calls are TRBV14 and TRBJ1-2; maybe TRBD1 (5 bases). The sequenced material came from PBMCs or T cells enriched from blood (not recorded which). CDR3: CASSQGQGYNYGYTF. CDR3 nucleotide sequence: TGTGCCAGCAGCCAGGGTCAGGGTTACAACTATGGCTACACCTTC.